This TCR beta chain came from a study of blood T cell repertoires in COVID-19 (dated by TCRdb to about 2020). At the level of the whole study: Collaborator samples came from the United States, Italy and Spain and covered acute and convalescent phases of COVID-19. Where available, HLA class I and class II types were taken from metadata supplied by the sample provider and were not determined by assay-based typing. The sample metadata nearly always contained a de-identified subject ID, COVID-19 status, age in years and sex. Deeply sampled blood TCRbeta repertoires from subjects exposed to, actively infected with, or recovered from COVID-19 were included in the dataset. The prospective study material was composed of cDNA or gDNA derived from T cells, B-cell-depleted T cells, or PBMCs. The repertoires were released in a freely available public database intended as a resource for research on the immune response to SARS-CoV-2. Samples were obtained from the ongoing ImmuneRACE study (first 160 participants) and from 950 to 1,500 subjects provided by 6 global collaborators. Study-level results and caveats: The quantity of clinical and demographic metadata differed by source and by participant and was supplied without curation.

On this clone: It has no known antigen specificity. Per-base quality was not reported, and no clone a single base away is much larger than it.

TCRbeta CDR3 regions were amplified from genomic DNA by means of the immunoSEQ Assay, a bias-controlled multiplex PCR. Concerning the study's data processing: Nucleated cell counts per sample were estimated from amplification of reference gene primers within the assay. To quantify the absolute abundance of each unique TCRbeta CDR3 rearrangement, sequence reads were collapsed and filtered. For each sample, productive Simpson clonality was calculated as the square root of Simpson's diversity index across productive rearrangements. The table comes from immuneACCESS by way of TCRdb, which keeps in-frame sequences with V and J called. Part of the clones is missing from these tables; in studies checked, under half for an unresolved V gene and the rest for unknown reasons. V, J and clone size were drawn from that table, and D and trimming were deduced from the DNA. This sample holds some 40,000 clones; roughly nine tenths were observed only once. More than 15% of the sample goes to the ten largest clones.

Including the terminal cysteine and phenylalanine, the CDR3 comprises 15 residues. Solely the CDR3 DNA is kept, with 45 bases framed from the first base. V loses 5 bases of germline sequence and J loses 7 bases, and the interval between the two ends is 18 bases. CDR1 LGHNA and CDR2 YNFKEQ were looked up in the germline V gene. Whole blood was collected in K2EDTA tubes by collaborating institutions according to the institutions' own protocols. For TCRbeta analysis, collaborator samples were shipped as frozen whole blood, as isolated PBMCs, or as DNA extracted from either sample type. This TCR derives from a man in his sixties or seventies with acute or convalescent COVID-19. The sequencing input was peripheral blood. The V and J genes are TRBV4-2 and TRBJ2-4; perhaps TRBD2 is the D gene, with 7 bases matching. The nucleotide sequence is TGTGCCAGCAGCTCAGGGGAGGGTGGAGGGAACATTCAGTACTTC. Its translation is CASSSGEGGGNIQYF.